Presented here are 32 T cell receptor beta chains from one specimen sequenced in a study of preoperative IRX-2 immunotherapy in early breast cancer. TCRdb keeps only in-frame clones here, not all; method: immunoSEQ multiplex PCR. The table shows approximately 27,000 clones, with 70% to 90% occurring only once. The treatment: preoperative locoregional IRX-2 cytokine immunotherapy. Source: lymph node tissue, taken after IRX-2 immunotherapy. The source of these receptors is a human donor with breast cancer.

This chain joins TRBV19 and TRBJ1-5; TRBD1 agrees at 7 bases. CDR1 and CDR2 from the germline V gene are LNHDA and SQIVND (reference sequence). This CDR3 has 15 residues. With 6 bases clipped from V and 4 bases from J, the junction kept 9 bases outside the gene matches. In DNA, the CDR3 is TGTGCCAGTAGCAGGGGGGGGCACCCGAATCAGCCCCAGCATTTT. This sequence encodes CASSRGGHPNQPQHF.

The chain recombines TRBV30 with TRBJ1-2, with D possibly being TRBD1 (5 bases). This CDR3 is 13 amino acids long. Trimming pared 7 bases from V and 7 bases from J, leaving 19 bases between. Germline V gene data show CDR1 as GTSNPN and CDR2 as SVGIG (reference sequence). The CDR3 region is CALGTPVGSGYTF. CDR3 DNA sequence: TGTGCCTTGGGGACGCCGGTAGGATCTGGCTACACCTTC.

The V call is TRBV6-4, the J call TRBJ1-5, with D possibly matching TRBD1 (6 bases). V lost 5 bases and J lost 7, with 9 bases in between. The CDR3 has 12 residues. Germline V gene data show CDR1 as MRHNA and CDR2 as SNTAGT. In DNA, the CDR3 is TGTGCCAGCAGTCTGAGGGGGCAGCCCCAGCATTTT. It encodes CASSLRGQPQHF.

The DNA of the CDR3 is TGTGCCACGACAACCGGGACAGGGGTCAATGAGCAGTTCTTC. Its protein is CATTTGTGVNEQFF. The chain is built from TRBV6-8 and TRBJ2-1, with 10 bases matching TRBD1. V dropped 10 bases and J dropped 6; count of bases not matched to a gene: 9. The length of the CDR3 is 14 residues. Looked up from germline, CDR1 is MNHGY and CDR2 is SAAAGT.

The V and J genes are TRBV30 and TRBJ1-6, with D unclear. This CDR3 comprises 17 residues. CDR1 is GTSNPN, CDR2 SVGIG, per germline (reference sequence). Trimming pared 0 bases from V and 7 bases from J, leaving 19 bases between. CDR3 residues: CAWSVTRTAAGNSPLHF. The DNA for the CDR3 is TGTGCCTGGAGTGTTACAAGGACTGCTGCTGGGAATTCACCCCTCCACTTT.

The V call is TRBV19, the J call TRBJ2-2, with D uncertain. CDR3 length: 13 residues. The ends were cut back, 1 base at V and 6 bases at J, with 6 bases in the middle. Per germline, CDR1 LNHDA and CDR2 SQIVND (reference sequence). Written as DNA, the CDR3 is TGTGCCAGTAGTATAGGGGATCCCGGGGAGCTGTTTTTT. Residues: CASSIGDPGELFF.

This clone is a singleton in its sample. The chain recombines TRBV19 with TRBJ2-2; 10 nucleotides align to TRBD1. V lost 6 bases, J lost 3 bases, and 1 base stayed unmatched. CDR3 length equals 14 residues. From germline, CDR1 is LNHDA and CDR2 SQIVND (reference sequence). As DNA, the CDR3 is TGTGCCAGTAGGGACAGGGGGTACACCGGGGAGCTGTTTTTT. The encoded protein is CASRDRGYTGELFF.

The rearrangement uses TRBV5-1 and TRBJ2-3; no reliable D call. Trimming shortened V by 2 bases and J by 2 bases, and 9 bases separated the two germline ends. Germline V gene sequence: CDR1 SGHRS, CDR2 YFSETQ. The CDR3 length is 14 residues. CDR3: CASSFGEPTDTQYF. DNA for the CDR3: TGCGCCAGCAGCTTTGGAGAGCCCACAGATACGCAGTATTTT.

This clone was detected a few times. This chain joins TRBV6-8 and TRBJ1-4, with a possible D match to TRBD1 (5 bases). The CDR3 runs to 15 residues. Germline V gene sequence: CDR1 MNHGY, CDR2 SAAAGT. V was shortened by 5 bases and J by 6 bases, with 16 bases between the two germline ends. The CDR3 loop is CASSEMQGLYEKLFF. The CDR3 DNA reads as TGTGCCAGCAGTGAGATGCAGGGATTGTATGAAAAACTGTTTTTT.

This chain joins TRBV16 and TRBJ2-1; no firm D call. This CDR3 spans 11 amino acids. The V gene's germline CDR1 is KGHSY and CDR2 FQNENV. The ends were cut back, 4 bases at V and 5 bases at J, with 3 bases in the middle. The DNA for the CDR3 is TGTGCCAGCAGCCTCGACAATGAGCAGTTCTTC. As protein: CASSLDNEQFF.

The V gene is TRBV15, the J gene TRBJ2-5; 7 nucleotides match TRBD2. The germline V gene has CDR1 LNHNV and CDR2 YYDKDF (reference sequence). The junction had 3 bases not matched to a gene; V was cut back by 1 base and J by 4 bases. The CDR3 consists of 14 residues. For the CDR3, the DNA is TGTGCCACCAGCAGAGTAGGGGAGGGAGAGACCCAGTACTTC. Encoded protein: CATSRVGEGETQYF.

The gene calls are TRBV23-1 and TRBJ2-2; D is uncertain. TRBV23-1 is assigned to the ORF class and has an uncertain function. V was trimmed by 7 bases and J by 6 bases, leaving 12 bases between them. The CDR3 sequence is 13 residues long. CDR3 in amino acids: CASIGFVPGELFF. In DNA, the CDR3 is TGCGCCAGCATAGGGTTCGTTCCCGGGGAGCTGTTTTTT.

This clone was seen more than once but under ten times. V and J are TRBV30 and TRBJ1-4, with D possibly matching TRBD1 (6 bases). The CDR3 sequence is 15 residues long. Germline assignment: CDR1 GTSNPN and CDR2 SVGIG (reference sequence). CDR3 sequence reads: CASNRRGDLNEKLFF. The CDR3 nucleotides read TGTGCATCAAATAGGAGGGGGGACCTTAATGAAAAACTGTTTTTT.

V and J are TRBV30 and TRBJ1-3, with D possibly matching TRBD1 (6 bases). Trimming took 5 bases from V and 4 from J, leaving 12 bases between them. The CDR3 spans 13 residues. Per the germline V gene, CDR1 is GTSNPN and CDR2 is SVGIG (reference sequence). This chain's CDR3 is CAWAGASGNTIYF. In DNA, the CDR3 is TGTGCCTGGGCAGGGGCCTCCGGAAACACCATATATTTT.

The sample holds one count of this clone. The V call is TRBV5-1, the J call TRBJ2-7; D could derive from TRBD1 or TRBD2 (5 bases each). CDR1 is SGHRS and CDR2 is YFSETQ in the germline V gene. CDR3 length: 15 amino acids. Deletions cut 0 bases from V and 1 base from J, with 11 bases between. For the CDR3, the DNA is TGCGCCAGCAGCTTGGAAGGGACGTTTTCCTACGAGCAGTACTTC. Residues: CASSLEGTFSYEQYF.

The V gene is TRBV15, the J gene TRBJ2-5; no definite D call. This CDR3 has 15 amino acids. In germline, CDR1 is LNHNV, CDR2 YYDKDF (reference sequence). V shed 0 bases and J shed 2 bases, with 10 bases lying between them. The CDR3 DNA reads as TGTGCCACCAGCAGAGATCCGCTCCCACAAGAGACCCAGTACTTC. Its translation is CATSRDPLPQETQYF.

V gene TRBV5-1 combines with J gene TRBJ2-3, with a tentative D call TRBD1 (6 bases). In germline, CDR1 is SGHRS, CDR2 YFSETQ. Trimming took off 1 base at V and 1 base at J, with 13 bases between the two ends. CDR3 length: 16 residues. The chain's CDR3 is CASSLLGHIGTDTQYF. The DNA of the CDR3 is TGCGCCAGCAGCTTGCTGGGACACATTGGCACAGATACGCAGTATTTT.

This chain connects TRBV12-5 to TRBJ1-3, with D tentatively TRBD1 (5 bases). The CDR3 runs to 17 residues. Looked up from germline, CDR1 is LGHNT and CDR2 is FRNRAP. The CDR3 DNA follows: TGTGCCAGCGAAAAGGGACGGATGGGGAAGGGTGGAAACACCATATATTTT. Translating gives CASEKGRMGKGGNTIYF.

V and J are TRBV28 and TRBJ1-1, with 10 bases matching TRBD1. V was clipped by 4 bases and J by 6 bases; unmatched bases: 11. This CDR3 is 16 amino acids long. The V gene's germline CDR1 is MDHEN and CDR2 SYDVKM. The CDR3 DNA follows: TGTGCCAGCAGTTCCTACCCGGGACAGGGGCCCGCTGAAGCTTTCTTT. This codes for CASSSYPGQGPAEAFF.

This clone was picked up one time. The rearrangement uses TRBV28 and TRBJ2-1; TRBD1 might be the D (5 bases). Germline-derived CDR1 and CDR2 are MDHEN and SYDVKM. The CDR3 sequence is 13 residues long. Trimming stripped 3 bases from V and 13 bases from J, with 16 bases between. The CDR3 protein is CASSFSEAGIQFF. The CDR3 DNA is TGTGCCAGCAGTTTCTCCGAGGCAGGGATACAGTTCTTC.

This clone was observed a few times. The V and J genes are TRBV28 and TRBJ1-3, with D hard to call. The V end lost 3 bases, the J end lost 0 bases, and 6 bases lay between the germline ends. CDR3 length: 14 residues. CDR1 is MDHEN, CDR2 SYDVKM, per germline. Written as DNA, the CDR3 is TGTGCCAGCAGTTTCGTAGACTCTGGAAACACCATATATTTT. It yields the protein CASSFVDSGNTIYF.

V gene TRBV27 combines with J gene TRBJ2-1; 12 positions match TRBD2. CDR1 and CDR2 from the germline V gene are MNHEY and SMNVEV (reference sequence). Trimming removed 7 bases from V and 1 base from J; junction bases left unmatched: 17. This CDR3 region has 20 residues. CDR3 DNA sequence: TGTGCCAGCACCCGCGCCGGACTAGCGGGGAAATCCGGGTCCTACAATGAGCAGTTCTTC. Its translation: CASTRAGLAGKSGSYNEQFF.

J is TRBJ1-2 and V is TRBV15; D is possibly TRBD1 (5 bases). V lost 1 base to trimming and J lost 1 base, with 10 bases between them. Per germline, CDR1 LNHNV and CDR2 YYDKDF (reference sequence). This CDR3 has 15 residues. CDR3 residues: CATSRGGSFNYGYTF. In DNA form, the CDR3 reads TGTGCCACCAGCAGAGGGGGCAGCTTTAACTATGGCTACACCTTC. The whole variable domain, remainder taken from reference TRBV15 and TRBJ1-2, is DAMVIQNPRYQVTQFGKPVTLSCSQTLNHNVMYWYQQKSSQAPKLLFHYYDKDFNNEADTPDNFQSRRPNTSFCFLDIRSPGLGDTAMYLCATSRGGSFNYGYTFGSGTRLTVV.

The chain combines TRBV11-3 with TRBJ1-2, with TRBD1 identical over 9 bases. V shed 3 bases and J 6 bases; nucleotides not matched to a gene: 8. Germline V gene data show CDR1 as SGHNT and CDR2 as YENEEA. The CDR3 has 15 residues. The CDR3 protein is CASSLSRDRVDGYTF. The CDR3 DNA reads as TGTGCCAGCAGCTTGTCCCGGGACAGGGTTGATGGCTACACCTTC.

V usage is TRBV15 and J usage is TRBJ1-1, with D possibly matching TRBD1 (6 bases). The V gene lost 4 bases and the J gene lost 4 bases, with 16 bases spanning the gap. There are 15 residues in the CDR3. Looked up from germline, CDR1 is LNHNV and CDR2 is YYDKDF (reference sequence). CDR3 loop: CATSIETGLGTEAFF. The CDR3 DNA is TGTGCCACCAGCATAGAGACAGGTCTAGGCACTGAAGCTTTCTTT.

The genes are TRBV18 and TRBJ2-5; 8 nucleotides match TRBD2. The length of the CDR3 is 15 residues. The trim removed 4 bases at V and 3 bases at J, leaving 7 bases unmatched. Germline V gene sequence: CDR1 KGHSH, CDR2 LQKENI. The CDR3 DNA reads TGTGCCAGCTCACGAAGGACTAGCCGGGAAGAGACCCAGTACTTC. Residues: CASSRRTSREETQYF.

The chain employs TRBV5-1 and TRBJ2-3; possible D gene TRBD2, 6 bases. Germline V gene sequence: CDR1 SGHRS, CDR2 YFSETQ. Trimming left V 10 bases short and J 1 base short, with 16 bases between. This CDR3 is built from 14 residues. The CDR3 nucleotides are TGCGCCTGCGGAGAAGGGACTGGCACAGATACGCAGTATTTT. Residues: CACGEGTGTDTQYF.

The CDR3 sequence is CAWEGETLSGYTF. The CDR3 nucleotides are TGTGCCTGGGAAGGAGAGACATTATCCGGCTACACCTTC. The gene calls are TRBV30 and TRBJ1-2; D unresolved. Germline CDR1 reads GTSNPN; CDR2 reads SVGIG (reference sequence). CDR3 length equals 13 residues. Trimming stripped 5 bases from V and 8 bases from J, with 18 bases between. Variable domain in full (rest from reference TRBV30 and TRBJ1-2): SQTIHQWPATLVQPVGSPLSLECTVEGTSNPNLYWYRQAAGRGLQLLFYSVGIGQISSEVPQNLSASRPQDRQFILSSKKLLLSDSGFYLCAWEGETLSGYTFGSGTRLTVV.

V is TRBV5-1 and J is TRBJ2-1; 7 bases agree with TRBD1. There are 16 residues in the CDR3. The trim removed 4 bases at V and 0 bases at J, leaving 7 bases unmatched. In germline, CDR1 is SGHRS, CDR2 YFSETQ. For the CDR3, the DNA is TGCGCCAGCAGCCAGGGACAGCTTAGCTCCTACAATGAGCAGTTCTTC. Protein: CASSQGQLSSYNEQFF. The full variable domain, completed using reference TRBV5-1 and TRBJ2-1, is KAGVTQTPRYLIKTRGQQVTLSCSPISGHRSVSWYQQTPGQGLQFLFEYFSETQRNKGNFPGRFSGRQFSNSRSEMNVSTLELGDSALYLCASSQGQLSSYNEQFFGPGTRLTVL.

V usage is TRBV30 and J usage is TRBJ2-1; D is undetermined. This CDR3 is built from 14 residues. V was cut by 0 bases and J by 1 base, with 7 bases left in between. Germline V gives CDR1 GTSNPN, CDR2 SVGIG (reference sequence). CDR3 nucleotides: TGTGCCTGGAGTGTAGCGTTTTCCTACAATGAGCAGTTCTTC. The encoded protein is CAWSVAFSYNEQFF.

Remarks on this clone: One end of the junction varies from germline; a read error may be responsible. J is TRBJ1-2 and V is TRBV19; D not resolved. Germline V CDR1 and CDR2: LNHDA, SQIVND (reference sequence). The CDR3 has 13 residues. The CDR3 is CVSSIEGLYGYTF. DNA for the CDR3: TGTGTCAGTAGTATAGAAGGGCTCTATGGCTACACCTTC.

The sample holds a few counts of this clone. The rearrangement links TRBV14 to TRBJ2-2; D is uncertain. The germline V gene encodes CDR1 SGHDN and CDR2 FVKESK. This CDR3 is built from 13 residues. V gave up 2 bases and J gave up 2 bases, with 3 bases separating them. CDR3 in DNA: TGTGCCAGCAGCCAACTCAACACCGGGGAGCTGTTTTTT. Amino acids: CASSQLNTGELFF.